The TCR beta chain under discussion was sequenced for a study of T-cell reconstitution after alpha-beta-depleted transplantation in children. During its preparation, the TCRbeta library received unique molecular identifiers. TCRdb independently ran MiXCR on the PCR reads; one entry per CDR3 protein. The sample has about 220,000 distinct CDR3 sequences, roughly 18% seen once. Germline V CDR1 and CDR2: KGHDR, SFDVKD. Trimming took 1 base from V and 5 from J; bases not matched to a gene: 10. The CDR3 runs to 18 residues. Specimen: PBMCs, mostly from graft donor cells, collected 360 days after TCRalphabeta/CD19-depleted stem cell transplant. The V and J genes are TRBV24-1 and TRBJ2-2, with 9 positions matching TRBD1. The source is a male patient aged 2 to 9 who had a stem cell transplant for acute lymphoblastic leukemia, so the T cells may come from the graft donor. The CDR3 reads CATSDFKDRGGITGELFF. The CDR3 DNA sequence: TGTGCCACCAGTGATTTTAAGGACAGGGGAGGAATTACCGGGGAGCTGTTTTTT.